This T cell receptor (beta chain) was identified in a study of OX40 agonist ivuxolimab in advanced cancers. Looking at the study overall: Patients with hepatocellular carcinoma, melanoma, renal cell or head and neck cancer made up the dose-escalation patients.

About this clone itself: Its antigen remains unknown.

The CDR3 spans 16 residues. The germline gives CDR1 LNHNV, CDR2 YYDKDF (reference sequence). Trimming took 8 bases from V and 3 from J; bases not matched to a gene: 12. Profiled with immunoSEQ multiplex PCR; TCRdb holds only in-frame clones, not every one. The sample includes some 86,000 clones, 91% of them seen just once. Overall study results and limits: CD4+ and CD8+ T cells in blood underwent clonal expansion by week 6 at 0.1 to 3.0 mg/kg. Which antigen the expanded peripheral T cells recognized is unknown.

This rearrangement joins TRBV15 to TRBJ2-1; 8 bases align to TRBD2. The material was CD4+ or CD8+ T cells sorted from blood, obtained in a trial of the OX40 agonist ivuxolimab. The clonotype comes from an adult with an advanced solid tumor such as melanoma, head and neck, liver or kidney cancer. The CDR3 DNA sequence: TGTGCCACCGCGGGTAGCGGGACCTTCTTCTACAATGAGCAGTTCTTC. As protein: CATAGSGTFFYNEQFF.